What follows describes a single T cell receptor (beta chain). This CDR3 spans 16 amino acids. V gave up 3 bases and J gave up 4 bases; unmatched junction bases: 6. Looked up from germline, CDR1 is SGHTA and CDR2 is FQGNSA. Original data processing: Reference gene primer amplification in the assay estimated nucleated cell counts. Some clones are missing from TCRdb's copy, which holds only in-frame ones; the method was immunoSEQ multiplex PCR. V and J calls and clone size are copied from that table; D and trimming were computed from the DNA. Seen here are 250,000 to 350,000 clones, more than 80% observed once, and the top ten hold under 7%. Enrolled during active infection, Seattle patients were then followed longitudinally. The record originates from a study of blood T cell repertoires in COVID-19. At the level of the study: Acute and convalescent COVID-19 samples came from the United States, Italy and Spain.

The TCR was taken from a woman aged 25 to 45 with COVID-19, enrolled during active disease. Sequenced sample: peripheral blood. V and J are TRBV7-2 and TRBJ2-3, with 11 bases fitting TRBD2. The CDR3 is CASSFNLAGGADTQYF. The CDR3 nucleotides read TGTGCCAGCAGCTTTAATCTAGCGGGAGGAGCAGATACGCAGTATTTT. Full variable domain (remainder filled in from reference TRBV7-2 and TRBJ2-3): GAGVSQSPSNKVTEKGKDVELRCDPISGHTALYWYRQSLGQGLEFLIYFQGNSAPDKSGLPSDRFSAERTGGSVSTLTIQRTQQEDSAVYLCASSFNLAGGADTQYFGPGTRLTVL.